The following is a T cell receptor gamma chain sequence with its context. As yet, its antigen is unknown. TCRdb reprocessed the PCR reads using CATT. The profile shows over 7,500 gamma-chain clones, around 50% of them singletons. CDR3 length: 16 residues. After removal of 3 bases from V and 5 bases from J, the junction contained 12 bases not matched to a gene. This record belongs to a study of human gamma delta and Vdelta1 T cells. Findings and caveats of the study: Delta One T cells were reportedly polyclonal and broadly cytotoxic against acute myeloid leukemia.

This receptor was identified in a human donor in good health. The source material was Vdelta1 gamma-delta T cells from blood grown in culture (DOT cells). V usage is TRGV1 and J usage is TRGJP2. TRGV1 is labeled an ORF, and its function is uncertain. CDR3 nucleotide sequence: TGTGCCACCTGGGACTGGGCTTTGGAGAGTGATTGGATCAAGACGTTT. This codes for CATWDWALESDWIKTF.